The subject of this entry is one TCR beta chain. Its antigen is unknown. No base qualities exist here, and no much larger clone lies one base off it. This sample stems from a study of blood T cell repertoires in COVID-19 (TCRdb year 2020). Broadly, across the study: Samples covering the acute and convalescent phases of COVID-19 were provided by collaborators in the United States, Italy and Spain. The material from the prospective study consisted of cDNA or gDNA derived from T cells, B-cell-depleted T cells, or PBMCs. The dataset comprised deeply sampled blood TCRbeta repertoires from subjects exposed to, actively infected with, or recovered from COVID-19. A freely available public database, intended as a resource for researchers studying the immune response to SARS-CoV-2, is where the repertoires were released. Samples were obtained from the ongoing ImmuneRACE study (first 160 participants) and from some 1,200 subjects provided by 6 global collaborators. Sample metadata almost always included a de-identified subject ID, COVID-19 status, age in years and sex. Where HLA class I and class II types were available, the types were taken from metadata supplied by the sample provider, not from assay-based typing.

Collaborating institutions collected whole blood in K2EDTA tubes following their own protocols. For TCRbeta analysis, collaborators shipped samples as frozen whole blood, isolated PBMCs, or DNA extracted from either of those sample types. The study at large found these results: How much clinical and demographic metadata was included differed by source and by participant, and the metadata was provided uncurated.

TCRbeta CDR3 regions were amplified from genomic DNA using the immunoSEQ Assay, a bias-controlled multiplex PCR. Per the original workflow: The number of nucleated cells in each sample was estimated from the amplification of reference gene primers within the assay. To quantify the absolute abundance of each unique TCRbeta CDR3 rearrangement, sequence reads were collapsed and filtered. For each sample, productive Simpson clonality was calculated as the square root of Simpson's diversity index over productive rearrangements. TCRdb limited this immuneACCESS table to in-frame rearrangements with V and J called. A share of clones is missing; checked studies link under half to unresolved V genes, and the rest is unexplained. V and J calls plus clone size are reproduced from that table; the DNA served to infer D and trimming. The sample has over 100,000 clones on record, around four fifths of them singletons. The ten top clones hold around 8% of the sample.

Reading the germline V gene gives CDR1 SGHRS and CDR2 YFSETQ. From the cysteine up to the phenylalanine, the CDR3 has a length of 15 residues. Just the 45-base CDR3 DNA is kept, in frame starting at base 1. At the junction V is shortened by 5 bases and J by 3 bases, with 15 bases in between. The sample taken for sequencing was peripheral blood. The sequence was obtained from a man between 70 and 80 years old with acute or convalescent COVID-19. The chain is assembled from TRBV5-1 and TRBJ2-1; the D gene is perhaps TRBD1, on 5 matching bases. The CDR3 here reads CASRPDSYLYNEQFF. The base sequence is TGCGCCAGCAGACCCGACAGTTACCTCTACAATGAGCAGTTCTTC.